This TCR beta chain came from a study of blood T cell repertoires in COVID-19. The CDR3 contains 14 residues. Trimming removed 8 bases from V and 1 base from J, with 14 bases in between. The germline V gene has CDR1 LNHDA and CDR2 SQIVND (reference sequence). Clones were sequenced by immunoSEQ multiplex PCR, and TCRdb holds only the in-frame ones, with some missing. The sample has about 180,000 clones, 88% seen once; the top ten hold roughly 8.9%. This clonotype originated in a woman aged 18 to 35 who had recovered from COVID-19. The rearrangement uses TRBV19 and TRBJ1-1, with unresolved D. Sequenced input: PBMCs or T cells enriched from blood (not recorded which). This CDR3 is CASDLGVRNTEAFF. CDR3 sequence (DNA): TGTGCCAGTGATCTCGGGGTAAGGAACACTGAAGCTTTCTTT. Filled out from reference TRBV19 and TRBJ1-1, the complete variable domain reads DGGITQSPKYLFRKEGQNVTLSCEQNLNHDAMYWYRQDPGQGLRLIYYSQIVNDFQKGDIAEGYSVSREKKESFPLTVTSAQKNPTAFYLCASDLGVRNTEAFFGQGTRLTVV.